These 27 T cell receptor beta chains share one sample of origin, sequenced in a study of T cells in Graves' hyperthyroidism and ophthalmopathy. Researchers took RNA transcripts and amplified the TCR beta CDR3 regions from them. Carried out on the TCR CDR3, a first-round RT-PCR used the HTBI primer set. TCRdb re-called the multiplex PCR reads with MiXCR, one entry per CDR3 protein. The sample holds 200,000 to 250,000 distinct CDR3 sequences, roughly 15% seen once. Input material: blood. Receptors were obtained from a woman under 30 with Graves' ophthalmopathy.

This clonotype was seen at least ten times. The chain couples TRBV29-1 to TRBJ1-3; D uncertain. The CDR3 runs 13 residues. The germline gives CDR1 SQVTM, CDR2 ANQGSEA. V lost 7 bases and J 2 bases, leaving 12 bases between the germline ends. The CDR3 loop reads CSATLGPGNTIYF. The CDR3 DNA sequence: TGCAGCGCCACGTTGGGCCCTGGAAACACCATATATTTT.

The chain has TRBV10-2 and TRBJ2-3; TRBD2 agrees at 8 bases. Trimming removed 6 bases from V and 1 base from J; junction bases left unmatched: 6. This CDR3 has 15 residues. Germline V CDR1 and CDR2: WSHSY, SAAADI. CDR3 sequence: CASRGASGRTDTQYF. CDR3 nucleotide sequence: TGCGCCAGCAGGGGGGCTAGCGGGCGCACAGATACGCAGTATTTT.

This chain uses TRBV29-1 with TRBJ1-4; 7 nucleotides line up with TRBD1. The CDR3 loop spans 14 amino acids. Germline assignment: CDR1 SQVTM and CDR2 ANQGSEA. The J segment lost 4 bases and the V segment lost 3 bases, leaving 5 bases of the junction unmatched. The CDR3 protein is CSVDRRDSNEKLFF. The CDR3 coding sequence is TGCAGCGTTGATCGGCGGGACAGTAATGAAAAACTGTTTTTT.

This clonotype was picked up many times. The chain carries TRBV12-3 or TRBV12-4 and TRBJ2-7, with 8 bases lining up with TRBD2. The CDR3 has 12 amino acids. V lost 3 bases, J lost 9 bases, and 4 bases stayed unmatched. For the CDR3, the DNA is TGTGCCAGCAGTTTCGGAAGCGGGGGGCAGTACTTC. Protein product: CASSFGSGGQYF.

The chain's CDR3 is CAWTELAVSTDTQYF. The CDR3 DNA sequence: TGTGCCTGGACTGAACTAGCGGTGAGCACAGATACGCAGTATTTT. V gene TRBV30 combines with J gene TRBJ2-3; TRBD2 aligns across 8 bases. V lost 4 bases, J lost 0 bases, and 6 bases stayed unmatched. The CDR3 runs 15 residues. Germline CDR1 reads GTSNPN; CDR2 reads SVGIG (reference sequence). Complete variable domain (other parts from reference TRBV30 and TRBJ2-3): SQTIHQWPATLVQPVGSPLSLECTVEGTSNPNLYWYRQAAGRGLQLLFYSVGIGQISSEVPQNLSASRPQDRQFILSSKKLLLSDSGFYLCAWTELAVSTDTQYFGPGTRLTVL.

Concerning this clonotype: The germline gene is not matched at one end of the junction; a read error may be the cause. The rearrangement joins TRBV5-5 to TRBJ2-7; 9 positions match TRBD2. This CDR3 region has 14 residues. CDR1 and CDR2 (germline): SGHKS, YYEKEE (reference sequence). The CDR3 nucleotides are TGCGCCAGCAGCCCAGCTAGCGGGATGTACGAGCAGTACTTC. This gives the protein CASSPASGMYEQYF.

The V call is TRBV29-1, the J call TRBJ1-2; 7 positions agree with TRBD1. J lost 8 bases, V lost 6 bases, and 12 bases had no gene match. CDR1 and CDR2 (germline): SQVTM, ANQGSEA. The CDR3 is 13 amino acids. In DNA, the CDR3 is TGCAGCGTCGCAGGGGGGGGCGCAGAAGGCTACACCTTC. It translates to CSVAGGGAEGYTF.

This clonotype was observed a few times. This chain uses TRBV20-1 with TRBJ1-1; TRBD1 might be the D (5 bases). CDR3 size: 10 residues. Per the germline V gene, CDR1 is DFQATT and CDR2 is SNEGSKA (reference sequence). V lost 2 bases to trimming and J lost 11 bases, with 9 bases between them. The CDR3 DNA reads as TGCAGTGCTAGATCAGGGAAGGCTTTCTTT. This encodes CSARSGKAFF.

This clonotype was counted ten times or more. The V gene is TRBV7-9, the J gene TRBJ1-4; D may be TRBD1 (6 bases). CDR1 is SEHNR and CDR2 is FQNEAQ in the germline V gene (reference sequence). The CDR3 spans 13 residues. V was trimmed by 9 bases and J by 7 bases, leaving 15 bases between them. Written as DNA, the CDR3 is TGTGCCAGTTCCAGGGGTTTCGGTGAAAAACTGTTTTTT. Translated: CASSRGFGEKLFF.

This clonotype was observed a handful of times. Since a much larger clone is just one base distant, this may be a read error. The rearrangement joins TRBV7-2 to TRBJ2-5, with a tentative D call TRBD1 (6 bases). The length of the CDR3 is 15 residues. Looked up from germline, CDR1 is SGHTA and CDR2 is FQGNSA. The DNA for the CDR3 is TGTGCCAGCAGCCCCACCGGACAGTTCCAAAAGACCCAGTACTTC. This sequence encodes CASSPTGQFQKTQYF.

This clonotype was seen ten or more times. The rearrangement uses TRBV3-1 and TRBJ2-1; possible D gene TRBD2, 5 bases. Per the germline V gene, CDR1 is LGHDT and CDR2 is YNNKEL (reference sequence). Trimming pared 0 bases from V and 0 bases from J, leaving 9 bases between. There are 16 residues in the CDR3. The CDR3 region is CASSQDPRGSYNEQFF. The CDR3 nucleotides read TGTGCCAGCAGCCAAGATCCACGGGGCTCCTACAATGAGCAGTTCTTC.

This chain connects TRBV29-1 to TRBJ2-2, with 7 bases fitting TRBD2. Germline CDR1 and CDR2: SQVTM and ANQGSEA. The CDR3 covers 15 residues. Trimming at V came to 1 base and at J to 2 bases, leaving 4 bases not matched to a gene. This CDR3 is CSVEGGGGNTGELFF. The CDR3 DNA reads TGCAGCGTTGAAGGGGGCGGGGGTAACACCGGGGAGCTGTTTTTT.

The chain couples TRBV9 to TRBJ2-6, with 9 bases lining up with TRBD1. The germline gives CDR1 SGDLS, CDR2 YYNGEE. This CDR3 comprises 16 residues. Trimming took 3 bases from V and 1 from J; bases not matched to a gene: 2. The CDR3 DNA follows: TGTGCCAGCAGCGAACAGGGGGCGTCTGGGGCCAACGTCCTGACTTTC. Translated, it gives CASSEQGASGANVLTF.

There are many counts of this clonotype. This CDR3 is CASSLATFETQYF. In DNA form, the CDR3 reads TGTGCCAGCAGCTTGGCCACGTTTGAGACCCAGTACTTC. This rearrangement joins TRBV5-5 to TRBJ2-5; no clear D. The CDR3 is 13 residues long. V gave up 0 bases and J gave up 5 bases, with 8 bases separating them. Germline CDR1 reads SGHKS; CDR2 reads YYEKEE (reference sequence).

This clonotype has at least ten counts. The J gene is TRBJ2-7, the V gene TRBV6-2 or TRBV6-3; D uncertain. The V end was cut by 6 bases, the J end by 0 bases, with 6 bases between. Germline values: CDR1 MNHEY, CDR2 SVGEGT. The CDR3 is 12 amino acids. The CDR3 DNA reads as TGTGCCAGCAGGGGATTCTCCTACGAGCAGTACTTC. Amino acid sequence: CASRGFSYEQYF.

In its sample, this clonotype was seen a few times. This sequence joins TRBV7-9 and TRBJ1-3; 7 bases are a match to TRBD1. In germline, CDR1 is SEHNR, CDR2 FQNEAQ (reference sequence). The CDR3 is made up of 21 amino acids. Trimming cost V 4 bases and J 0 bases; bases outside gene matches: 21. The chain's CDR3 is CASSYRPPGQLLDYSGNTIYF. CDR3 bases: TGTGCCAGCAGCTATCGCCCCCCGGGACAGCTACTAGACTACTCTGGAAACACCATATATTTT.

Many counts were recorded for this clonotype. This chain connects TRBV12-3 or TRBV12-4 to TRBJ2-3; D assignment may be TRBD1 or TRBD2 (6 bases each). The CDR3 covers 17 residues. V was shortened by 4 bases and J by 0 bases, with 17 bases between the two germline ends. CDR3 nucleotide sequence: TGTGCCAGCAGTTCCACCCCGGGGGCTGCTAGCACAGATACGCAGTATTTT. Protein sequence: CASSSTPGAASTDTQYF.

The sample holds many counts of this clonotype. The CDR3 sequence is CASRPRGWPQETQYF. In nucleotides, the CDR3 is TGTGCCAGCAGGCCCCGGGGTTGGCCGCAAGAGACCCAGTACTTC. The rearrangement uses TRBV13 and TRBJ2-5; the D gene is possibly TRBD2 (5 bases). The ends were cut back, 6 bases at V and 2 bases at J, with 16 bases in the middle. Germline values: CDR1 PRHDT, CDR2 FYEKMQ (reference sequence). The CDR3 has 15 residues. The full variable domain, rest sourced from reference TRBV13 and TRBJ2-5, is AAGVIQSPRHLIKEKRETATLKCYPIPRHDTVYWYQQGPGQDPQFLISFYEKMQSDKGSIPDRFSAQQFSDYHSELNMSSLELGDSALYFCASRPRGWPQETQYFGPGTRLLVL.

This clonotype was seen repeatedly, ten times or more. The rearrangement joins TRBV6-2 or TRBV6-3 to TRBJ2-7, with 8 bases lining up with TRBD2. Losses at the gene ends were 6 bases for V and 0 bases for J; bases not matched to a gene: 7. Germline assignment: CDR1 MNHEY and CDR2 SVGEGT. There are 15 residues in the CDR3. CDR3 loop: CASRLTSVSSYEQYF. The CDR3, as DNA: TGTGCCAGCAGATTGACTAGCGTGAGCTCCTACGAGCAGTACTTC.

In this sample, this clonotype turned up many times. The chain joins TRBV20-1 to TRBJ1-1, with 7 bases aligning to TRBD1. After removal of 7 bases from V and 5 bases from J, the junction contained 10 bases not matched to a gene. CDR1 DFQATT and CDR2 SNEGSKA come from the germline V gene (reference sequence). The CDR3 is 13 amino acids. In nucleotides, the CDR3 is TGCAGTGTTCACAGGGGCCCGGGAACTGAAGCTTTCTTT. Encoded protein: CSVHRGPGTEAFF.

The chain employs TRBV5-6 and TRBJ2-1; tentatively, D is TRBD2 (6 bases). Trimming stripped 1 base from V and 10 bases from J, with 15 bases between. CDR1 is SGHDT, CDR2 YYEEEE, per germline. CDR3 size: 14 residues. CDR3 DNA sequence: TGTGCCAGCAGCTTGAGACGGCTAGGAGGGGAGCAGTTCTTC. This translates into CASSLRRLGGEQFF.

This clonotype has a count of ten or more. The J gene is TRBJ1-6, the V gene TRBV20-1; D is possibly TRBD1 (5 bases). CDR1 DFQATT and CDR2 SNEGSKA come from the germline V gene (reference sequence). Trimming took off 6 bases at V and 7 bases at J, with 13 bases between the two ends. This CDR3 has 13 residues. In DNA form, the CDR3 reads TGCAGTGCCCTAAGGGACGGGAATTCACCCCTCCACTTT. Amino acid sequence: CSALRDGNSPLHF.

This clonotype was counted many times. The chain employs TRBV28 and TRBJ1-4; D is ambiguous. The germline V and J ends were trimmed by 4 bases and 4 bases, with 10 bases remaining between them. This CDR3 region has 14 residues. Germline CDR1 and CDR2: MDHEN and SYDVKM. This CDR3 reads CASSSGFFNEKLFF. In DNA form, the CDR3 reads TGTGCCAGCAGTTCCGGGTTTTTTAATGAAAAACTGTTTTTT.

This clonotype was seen ten or more times. A clone one base away is much larger, so this may be a read error. The chain combines TRBV20-1 with TRBJ1-1; D remains ambiguous. Germline V lookup: CDR1 DFQATT, CDR2 SNEGSKA (reference sequence). The V end was cut by 0 bases, the J end by 1 base, with 3 bases between. The CDR3 length is 12 residues. CDR3 in DNA: TGCAGTGCTAGAGACGGGAACACTGAAGCTTTCTTT. Its translation: CSARDGNTEAFF.

This clonotype has at least ten counts. This chain uses TRBV20-1 with TRBJ2-1, with 8 bases lining up with TRBD2. Trimming at V came to 3 bases and at J to 8 bases, leaving 9 bases not matched to a gene. Germline values: CDR1 DFQATT, CDR2 SNEGSKA (reference sequence). CDR3 length: 14 amino acids. The CDR3 sequence is CSASNTGGAYEQFF. The CDR3 DNA follows: TGCAGTGCTAGCAATACCGGGGGGGCCTATGAGCAGTTCTTC.

This clonotype was observed many times. The gene calls are TRBV27 and TRBJ2-1; D ambiguous. Trimming took off 0 bases at V and 2 bases at J, with 5 bases between the two ends. There are 14 residues in the CDR3. Germline V gene data show CDR1 as MNHEY and CDR2 as SMNVEV (reference sequence). The CDR3 nucleotides read TGTGCCAGCAGTTTATCCCCCCCCTACAATGAGCAGTTCTTC. Its protein is CASSLSPPYNEQFF.

In this sample, this clonotype turned up many times. The V and J genes are TRBV10-3 and TRBJ1-3, with 8 positions matching TRBD1. V lost 6 bases, J lost 2 bases, and 6 bases stayed unmatched. This CDR3 is 15 amino acids long. From germline, CDR1 is ENHRY and CDR2 SYGVKD. Here the CDR3 DNA reads TGTGCCATCAGCGCGACAGGGGCGGCTGGAAACACCATATATTTT. Translated, it gives CAISATGAAGNTIYF.